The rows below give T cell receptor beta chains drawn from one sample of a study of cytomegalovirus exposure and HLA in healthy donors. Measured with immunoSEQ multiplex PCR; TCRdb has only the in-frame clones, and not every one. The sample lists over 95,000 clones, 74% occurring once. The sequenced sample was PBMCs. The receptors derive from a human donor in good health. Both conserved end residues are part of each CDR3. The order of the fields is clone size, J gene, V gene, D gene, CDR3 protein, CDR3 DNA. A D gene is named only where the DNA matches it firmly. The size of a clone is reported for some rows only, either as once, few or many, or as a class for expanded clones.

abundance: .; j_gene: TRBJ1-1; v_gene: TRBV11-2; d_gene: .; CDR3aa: CASSPRPGKNTEAFF; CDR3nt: TGTGCCAGCAGTCCGAGGCCCGGGAAGAACACTGAAGCTTTCTTT
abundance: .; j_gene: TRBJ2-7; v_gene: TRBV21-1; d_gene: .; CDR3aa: CASSRDRDRSWEQYF; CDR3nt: TGTGCCAGCAGCAGAGACCGGGACAGATCGTGGGAGCAGTACTTC
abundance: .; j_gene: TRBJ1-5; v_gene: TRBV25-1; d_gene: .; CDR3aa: CASSGGGSNQPQHF; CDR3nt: TGTGCCAGCTCTGGGGGGGGGAGCAATCAGCCCCAGCATTTT
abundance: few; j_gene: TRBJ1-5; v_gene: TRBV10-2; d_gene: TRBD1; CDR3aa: CATLDRGGNQPQHF; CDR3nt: TGCGCCACCCTTGACAGGGGCGGCAATCAGCCCCAGCATTTT
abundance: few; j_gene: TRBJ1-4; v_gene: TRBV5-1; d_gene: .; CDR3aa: CASSLAGGIQDPSNEKLFF; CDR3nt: TGCGCCAGCAGCTTGGCCGGGGGTATCCAGGACCCATCTAATGAAAAACTGTTTTTT
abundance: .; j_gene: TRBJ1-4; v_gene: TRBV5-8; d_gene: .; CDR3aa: CASSFRGYEEKLFF; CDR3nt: TGTGCCAGCAGCTTCAGGGGATATGAAGAAAAACTGTTTTTT
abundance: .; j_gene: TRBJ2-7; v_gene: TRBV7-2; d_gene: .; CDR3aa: CASSYGIVYEQYF; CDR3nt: TGTGCCAGCAGCTACGGGATCGTGTACGAGCAGTACTTC
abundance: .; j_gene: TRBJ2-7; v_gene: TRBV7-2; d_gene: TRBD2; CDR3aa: CASSQSSGEGYEQYF; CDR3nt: TGTGCCAGCAGCCAGTCTAGCGGGGAGGGATACGAGCAGTACTTC
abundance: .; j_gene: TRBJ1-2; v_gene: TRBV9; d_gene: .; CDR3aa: CASSVGTGGYGYTF; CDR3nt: TGTGCCAGCAGCGTGGGGACTGGGGGCTATGGCTACACCTTC
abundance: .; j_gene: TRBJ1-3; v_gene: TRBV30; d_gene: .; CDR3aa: CAWLSRGGNTIYF; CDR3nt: TGTGCCTGGCTTTCCAGGGGTGGAAACACCATATATTTT
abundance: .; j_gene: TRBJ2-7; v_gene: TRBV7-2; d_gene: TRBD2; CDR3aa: CASSLRGREYEQYF; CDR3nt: TGTGCCAGCAGCTTAAGAGGGAGGGAATACGAGCAGTACTTC
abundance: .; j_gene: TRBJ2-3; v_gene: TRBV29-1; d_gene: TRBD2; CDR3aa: CSGRLGLGGGDTQYF; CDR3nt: TGCAGCGGGCGCCTGGGACTAGGTGGTGGAGATACGCAGTATTTT
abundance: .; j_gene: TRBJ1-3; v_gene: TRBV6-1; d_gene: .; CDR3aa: CASIVNYGGYTIYF; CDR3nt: TGTGCCAGCATCGTGAATTATGGGGGGTACACCATATATTTT
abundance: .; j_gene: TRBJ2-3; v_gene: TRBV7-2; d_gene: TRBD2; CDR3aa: CASSKWTSGLSDTQYF; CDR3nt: TGTGCCAGCAGCAAGTGGACTAGCGGGTTATCAGATACGCAGTATTTT
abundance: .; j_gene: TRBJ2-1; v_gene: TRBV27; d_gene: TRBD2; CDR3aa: CASSLRGGVSYNEQFF; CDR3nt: TGTGCCAGCAGTCTGCGGGGGGGTGTCTCCTACAATGAGCAGTTCTTC
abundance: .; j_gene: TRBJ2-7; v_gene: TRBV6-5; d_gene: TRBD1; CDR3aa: CASSLGRTGSSEQYF; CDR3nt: TGTGCCAGCAGTTTAGGCCGGACAGGGTCTAGCGAGCAGTACTTC
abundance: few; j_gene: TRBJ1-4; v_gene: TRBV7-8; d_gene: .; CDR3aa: CASSLARVQEKLFF; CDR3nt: TGTGCCAGCAGCTTAGCGAGAGTTCAAGAAAAACTGTTTTTT
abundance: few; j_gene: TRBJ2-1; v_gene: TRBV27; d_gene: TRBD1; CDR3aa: CASRDPKDRANYNEQFF; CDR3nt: TGTGCCAGCAGAGACCCCAAGGACAGGGCTAACTACAATGAGCAGTTCTTC
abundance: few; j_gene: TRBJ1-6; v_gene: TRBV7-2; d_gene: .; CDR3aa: CASSLGAGNSPLHF; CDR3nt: TGTGCCAGCAGCTTAGGTGCGGGTAATTCACCCCTCCACTTT
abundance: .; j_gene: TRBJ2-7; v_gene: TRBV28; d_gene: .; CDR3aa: CASFGLSGVSYEQYF; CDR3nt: TGTGCCAGCTTTGGCCTTTCGGGGGTATCCTACGAGCAGTACTTC
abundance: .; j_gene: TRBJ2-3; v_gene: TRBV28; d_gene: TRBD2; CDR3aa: CASIRSTSGASQYF; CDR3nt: TGTGCCAGCATTCGTTCTACTAGCGGGGCTTCGCAGTATTTT
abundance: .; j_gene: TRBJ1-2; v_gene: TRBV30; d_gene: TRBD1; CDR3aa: CAWHRDRIKSGYGYTF; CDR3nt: TGTGCCTGGCACCGGGACAGGATCAAGTCAGGCTATGGCTACACCTTC
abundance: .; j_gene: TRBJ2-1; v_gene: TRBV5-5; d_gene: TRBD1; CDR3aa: CASSLFGRGQAVSEQFF; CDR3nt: TGTGCCAGCAGCTTGTTTGGCAGGGGGCAAGCAGTTTCTGAGCAGTTCTTC
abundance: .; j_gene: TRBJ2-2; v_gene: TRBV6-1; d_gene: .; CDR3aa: CASSLELITGELFF; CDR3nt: TGTGCCAGCAGTCTGGAACTAATCACCGGGGAGCTGTTTTTT
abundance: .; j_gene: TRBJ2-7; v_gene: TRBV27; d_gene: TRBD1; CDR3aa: CASSFFGDRRSYEQYF; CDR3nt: TGTGCCAGCAGTTTTTTTGGGGACAGGAGGAGCTACGAGCAGTACTTC
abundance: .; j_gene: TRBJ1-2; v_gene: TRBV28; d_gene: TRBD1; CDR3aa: CASTQTGTAYGYTF; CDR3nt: TGTGCCAGCACCCAAACCGGGACAGCCTATGGCTACACCTTC
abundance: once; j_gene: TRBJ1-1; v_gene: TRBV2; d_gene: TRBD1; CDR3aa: CASSGQGARVSTEAFF; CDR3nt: TGTGCCAGCAGTGGACAGGGGGCAAGGGTGAGCACTGAAGCTTTCTTT
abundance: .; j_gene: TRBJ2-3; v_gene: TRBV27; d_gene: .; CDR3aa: CASSPPGQVTDTQYF; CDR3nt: TGTGCCAGCAGTCCCCCGGGACAAGTGACGGATACGCAGTATTTT
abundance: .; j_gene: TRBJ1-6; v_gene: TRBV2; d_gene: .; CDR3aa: CASSDSNSSNF; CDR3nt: TGTGCCAGCAGTGATTCCAACAGCTCCAACTTT
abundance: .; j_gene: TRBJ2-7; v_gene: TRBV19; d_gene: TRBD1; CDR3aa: CASSIGTGDLIPYEQYF; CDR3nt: TGTGCCAGTAGTATCGGGACAGGGGATTTAATCCCTTACGAGCAGTACTTC
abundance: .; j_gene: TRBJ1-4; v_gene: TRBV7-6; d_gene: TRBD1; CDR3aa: CASSPGQSTNEKLFF; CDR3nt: TGTGCCAGCAGCCCGGGACAGTCTACTAATGAAAAACTGTTTTTT
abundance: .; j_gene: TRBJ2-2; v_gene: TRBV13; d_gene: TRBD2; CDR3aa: CASSKALLAGEAGELFF; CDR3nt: TGTGCCAGCAGCAAAGCCTTACTAGCGGGGGAAGCCGGGGAGCTGTTTTTT
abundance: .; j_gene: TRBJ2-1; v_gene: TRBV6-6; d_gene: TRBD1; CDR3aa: CASSSRDSYNEQFF; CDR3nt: TGTGCCAGCAGTTCTCGGGACAGCTACAATGAGCAGTTCTTC
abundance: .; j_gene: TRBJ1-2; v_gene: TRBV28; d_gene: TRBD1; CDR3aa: CASRAIGGTGYGYTF; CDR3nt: TGTGCCAGCAGGGCTATCGGGGGGACAGGGTATGGCTACACCTTC
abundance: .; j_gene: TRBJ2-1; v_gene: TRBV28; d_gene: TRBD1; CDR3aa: CASSSFGTGGSNEQFF; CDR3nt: TGTGCCAGCAGTTCCTTCGGGACAGGGGGATCCAATGAGCAGTTCTTC
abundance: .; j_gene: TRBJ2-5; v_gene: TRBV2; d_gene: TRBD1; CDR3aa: CASRGTGGRETQYF; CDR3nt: TGTGCCAGCAGGGGGACAGGCGGACGGGAGACCCAGTACTTC
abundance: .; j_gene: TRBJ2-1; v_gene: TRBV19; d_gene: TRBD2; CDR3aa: CASSTRLAGDLDVQFF; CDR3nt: TGTGCCAGTAGTACCCGTCTAGCGGGGGACTTGGATGTGCAGTTCTTC
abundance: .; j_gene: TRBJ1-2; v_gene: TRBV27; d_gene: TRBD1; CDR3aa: CASSFSYRGGNYGYTF; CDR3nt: TGTGCCAGCAGTTTTTCCTACAGGGGTGGTAACTATGGCTACACCTTC
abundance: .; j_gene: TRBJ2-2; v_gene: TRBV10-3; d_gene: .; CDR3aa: CAISELQGGTGELFF; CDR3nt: TGTGCCATCAGTGAGCTTCAGGGTGGCACCGGGGAGCTGTTTTTT
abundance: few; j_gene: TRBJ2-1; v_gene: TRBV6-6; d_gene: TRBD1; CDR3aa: CASLRQGRFNEQFF; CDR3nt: TGTGCCAGTTTACGACAGGGGAGATTCAATGAGCAGTTCTTC
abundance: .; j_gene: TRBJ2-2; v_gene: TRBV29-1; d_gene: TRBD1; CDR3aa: CSVRTGTGELFF; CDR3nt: TGCAGCGTTAGGACAGGCACCGGGGAGCTGTTTTTT
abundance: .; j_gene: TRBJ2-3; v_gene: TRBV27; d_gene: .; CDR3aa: CASSNGPGGTQYF; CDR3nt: TGTGCCAGCAGTAACGGACCTGGAGGTACGCAGTATTTT
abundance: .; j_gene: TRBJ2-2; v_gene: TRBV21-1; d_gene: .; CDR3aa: CASSKRKRDRTSFTGELFF; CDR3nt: TGTGCCAGCAGCAAGAGGAAAAGGGACAGGACCTCCTTTACCGGGGAGCTGTTTTTT
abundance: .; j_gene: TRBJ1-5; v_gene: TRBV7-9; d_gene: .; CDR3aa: CASSPSGSQPQHF; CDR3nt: TGTGCCAGCAGCCCATCTGGGAGTCAGCCCCAGCATTTT
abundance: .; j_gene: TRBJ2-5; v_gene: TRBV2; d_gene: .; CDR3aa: CASSDHAPEETQYF; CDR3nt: TGTGCCAGCAGTGACCACGCACCGGAGGAGACCCAGTACTTC
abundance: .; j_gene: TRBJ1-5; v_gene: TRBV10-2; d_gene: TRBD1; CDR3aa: CASRQGASNQPQHF; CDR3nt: TGCGCCAGCAGGCAGGGGGCGAGCAATCAGCCCCAGCATTTT
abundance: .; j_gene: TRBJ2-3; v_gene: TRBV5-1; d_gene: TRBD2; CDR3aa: CASSPLAGGSTDTQYF; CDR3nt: TGCGCCAGCAGTCCTTTAGCGGGGGGGAGCACAGATACGCAGTATTTT
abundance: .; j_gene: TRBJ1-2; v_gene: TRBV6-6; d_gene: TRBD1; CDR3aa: CASSPDEKLRGRPLSF; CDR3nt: TGTGCCAGCAGTCCGGATGAAAAGCTCAGGGGGCGCCCCCTTTCCTTC
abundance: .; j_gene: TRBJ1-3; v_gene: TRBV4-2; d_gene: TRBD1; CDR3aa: CASSQEQGVAGNTIYF; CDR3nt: TGTGCCAGCAGCCAAGAACAGGGGGTAGCTGGAAACACCATATATTTT
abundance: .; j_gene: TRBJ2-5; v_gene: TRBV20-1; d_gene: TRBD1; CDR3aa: CSADRVETQYF; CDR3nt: TGCAGTGCAGACAGGGTGGAGACCCAGTACTTC
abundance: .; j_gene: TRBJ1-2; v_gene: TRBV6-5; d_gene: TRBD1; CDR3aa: CASSHRDRGGGYTF; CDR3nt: TGTGCCAGCAGCCACAGGGACAGGGGAGGCGGCTACACCTTC